These 3 T cell receptor beta chains share one sample of origin, sequenced in a study of cytomegalovirus exposure and HLA in healthy donors. With 60 Vbeta and 13 Jbeta primers, the PCR was carried out. TCRdb keeps only in-frame clones here, not all; method: immunoSEQ multiplex PCR. The top ten hold 10% of the sample, which has about 89,000 clones, around four fifths seen once. The sequencing sample was made of PBMCs. These receptors came from a man aged 25-45 years in good health and CMV-seropositive.

Turning to this clone: The same CDR3 also results from other DNA sequences found in this sample. V usage is TRBV9 and J usage is TRBJ1-6; weak D call: TRBD1 (6 bases). Per the germline V gene, CDR1 is SGDLS and CDR2 is YYNGEE. The CDR3 is 14 residues long. Deletions cut 4 bases from V and 4 bases from J, with 9 bases between. The CDR3 here is CASSTRGYNSPLHF. CDR3 DNA sequence: TGTGCCAGCAGCACCAGGGGTTATAATTCACCCCTCCACTTT.

The chain is built from TRBV7-3 and TRBJ1-4; D gene unclear. V was pared by 3 bases and J by 4 bases, with 6 bases between. Per the germline V gene, CDR1 is SGHTA and CDR2 is FQGTGA. This CDR3 comprises 13 residues. The CDR3 nucleotides are TGTGCCAGCAGCTTGATTAGTAATGAAAAACTGTTTTTT. Translating it yields CASSLISNEKLFF.

This rearrangement joins TRBV4-3 to TRBJ2-3; 8 bases agree with TRBD2. From germline, CDR1 is LGHNA and CDR2 YSLEER. The V segment lost 0 bases and the J segment 2 bases; nucleotides outside the gene matches: 7. CDR3 length equals 17 residues. DNA of the CDR3: TGCGCCAGCAGCCAAGACCCCGCGCGGGGGGACACAGATACGCAGTATTTT. Translating it yields CASSQDPARGDTDTQYF.